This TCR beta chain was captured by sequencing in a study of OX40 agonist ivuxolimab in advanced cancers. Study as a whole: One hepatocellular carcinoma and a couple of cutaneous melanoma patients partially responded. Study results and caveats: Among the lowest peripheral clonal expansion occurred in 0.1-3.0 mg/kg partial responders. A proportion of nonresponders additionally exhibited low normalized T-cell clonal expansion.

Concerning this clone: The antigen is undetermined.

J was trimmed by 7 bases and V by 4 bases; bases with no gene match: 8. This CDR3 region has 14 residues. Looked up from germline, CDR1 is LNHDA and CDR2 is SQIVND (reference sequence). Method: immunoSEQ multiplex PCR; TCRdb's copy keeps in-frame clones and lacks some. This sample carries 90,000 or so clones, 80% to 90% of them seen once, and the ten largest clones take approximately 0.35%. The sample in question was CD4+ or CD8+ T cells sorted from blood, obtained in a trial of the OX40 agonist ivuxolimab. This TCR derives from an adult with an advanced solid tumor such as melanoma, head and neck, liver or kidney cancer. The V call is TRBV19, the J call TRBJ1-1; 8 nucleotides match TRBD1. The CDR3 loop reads CASSRGQGASEAFF. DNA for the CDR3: TGTGCCAGTAGTAGAGGCCAGGGGGCTAGTGAAGCTTTCTTT.